A single T cell receptor (beta chain) is shown here with its context. Its target is not known. The protocol was immunoSEQ multiplex PCR, while the TCRdb copy is restricted to in-frame clones and leaves out a portion. The sample gives 25,000 to 35,000 clones, about 82% of which show up once; about 16% is in the top ten. These data belong to a study of T cells in localized non-small cell lung cancer. Study conclusions and caveats: For the top 100 tumor clones, a median about 50 also appeared in adjacent lung. Uninvolved neighboring lung showed the greatest T cell clonality, exceeding tumor. Patients showing higher blood T cell density tended to see longer overall survival.

The V end was cut by 5 bases, the J end by 3 bases, with 9 bases between. The CDR3 is made up of 13 amino acids. The germline gives CDR1 SGHTA, CDR2 FQGNSA. The material was peripheral blood, obtained before any cancer treatment. The receptor was isolated from a male donor aged 60 or older with stage III squamous cell lung carcinoma. The chain joins TRBV7-2 to TRBJ2-3, with D unresolved. CDR3 in amino acids: CASSPPGTDTQYF. In DNA form, the CDR3 reads TGTGCCAGCAGCCCCCCCGGAACAGATACGCAGTATTTT.